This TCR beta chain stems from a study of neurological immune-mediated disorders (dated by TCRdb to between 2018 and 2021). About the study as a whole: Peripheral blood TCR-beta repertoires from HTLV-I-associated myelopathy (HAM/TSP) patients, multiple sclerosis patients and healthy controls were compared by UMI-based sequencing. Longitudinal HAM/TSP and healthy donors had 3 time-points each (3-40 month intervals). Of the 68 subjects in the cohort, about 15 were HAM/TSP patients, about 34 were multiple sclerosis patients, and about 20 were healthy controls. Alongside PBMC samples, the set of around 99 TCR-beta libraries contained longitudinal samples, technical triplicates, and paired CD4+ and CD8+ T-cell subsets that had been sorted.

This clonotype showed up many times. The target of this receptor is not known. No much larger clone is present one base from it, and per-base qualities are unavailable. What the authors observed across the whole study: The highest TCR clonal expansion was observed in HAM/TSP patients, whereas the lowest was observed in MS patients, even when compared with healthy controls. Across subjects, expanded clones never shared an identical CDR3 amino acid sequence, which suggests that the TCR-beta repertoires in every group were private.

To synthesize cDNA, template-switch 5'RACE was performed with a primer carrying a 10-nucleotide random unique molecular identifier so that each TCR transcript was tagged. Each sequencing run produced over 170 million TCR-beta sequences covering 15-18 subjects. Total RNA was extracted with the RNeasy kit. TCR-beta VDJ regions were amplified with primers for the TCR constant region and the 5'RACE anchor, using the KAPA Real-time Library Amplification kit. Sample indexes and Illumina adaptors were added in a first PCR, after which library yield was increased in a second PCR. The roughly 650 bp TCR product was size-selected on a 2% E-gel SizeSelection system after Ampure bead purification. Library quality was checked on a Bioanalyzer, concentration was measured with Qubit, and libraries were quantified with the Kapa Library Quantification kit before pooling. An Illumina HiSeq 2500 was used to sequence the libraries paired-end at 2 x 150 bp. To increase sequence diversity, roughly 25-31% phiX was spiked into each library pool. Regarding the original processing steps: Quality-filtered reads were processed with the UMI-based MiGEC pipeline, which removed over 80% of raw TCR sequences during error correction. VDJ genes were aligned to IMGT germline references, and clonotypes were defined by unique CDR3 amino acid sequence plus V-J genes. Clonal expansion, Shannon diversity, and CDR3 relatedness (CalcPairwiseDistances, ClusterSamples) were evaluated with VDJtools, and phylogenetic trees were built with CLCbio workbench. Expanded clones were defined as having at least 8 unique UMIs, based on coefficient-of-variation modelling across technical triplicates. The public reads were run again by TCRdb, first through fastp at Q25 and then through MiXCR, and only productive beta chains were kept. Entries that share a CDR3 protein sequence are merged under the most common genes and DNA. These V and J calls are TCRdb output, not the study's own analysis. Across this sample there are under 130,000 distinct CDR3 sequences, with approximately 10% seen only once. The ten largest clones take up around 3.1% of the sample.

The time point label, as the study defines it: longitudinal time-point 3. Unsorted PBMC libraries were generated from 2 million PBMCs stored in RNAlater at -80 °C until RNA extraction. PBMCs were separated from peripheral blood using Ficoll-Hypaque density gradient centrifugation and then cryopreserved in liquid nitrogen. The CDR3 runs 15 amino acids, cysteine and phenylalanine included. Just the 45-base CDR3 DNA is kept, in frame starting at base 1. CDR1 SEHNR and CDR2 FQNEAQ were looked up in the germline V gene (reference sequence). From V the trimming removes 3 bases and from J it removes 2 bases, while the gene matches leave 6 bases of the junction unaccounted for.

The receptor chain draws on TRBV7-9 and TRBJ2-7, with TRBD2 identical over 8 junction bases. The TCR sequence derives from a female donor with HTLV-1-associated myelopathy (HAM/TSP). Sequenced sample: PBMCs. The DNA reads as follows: TGTGCCAGCAGCTTCGGCGGGGGGCCGACCTACGAGCAGTACTTC. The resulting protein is CASSFGGGPTYEQYF.